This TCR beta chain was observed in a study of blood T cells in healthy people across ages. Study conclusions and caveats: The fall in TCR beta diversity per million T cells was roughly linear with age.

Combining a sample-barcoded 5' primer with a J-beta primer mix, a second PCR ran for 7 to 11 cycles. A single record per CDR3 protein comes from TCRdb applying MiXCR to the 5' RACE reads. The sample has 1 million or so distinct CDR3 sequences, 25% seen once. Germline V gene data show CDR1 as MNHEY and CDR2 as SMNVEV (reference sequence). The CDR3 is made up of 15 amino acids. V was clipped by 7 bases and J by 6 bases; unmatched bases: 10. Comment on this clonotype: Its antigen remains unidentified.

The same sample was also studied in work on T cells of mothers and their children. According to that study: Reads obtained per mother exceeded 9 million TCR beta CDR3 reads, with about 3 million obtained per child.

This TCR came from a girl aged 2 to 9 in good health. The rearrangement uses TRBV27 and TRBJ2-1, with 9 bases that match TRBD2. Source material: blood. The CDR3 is CASKVGRLAVNEQFF. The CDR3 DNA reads TGTGCCAGCAAAGTCGGGAGACTAGCGGTCAATGAGCAGTTCTTC.